These 5 T cell receptor beta chains originate from one sample sequenced in a study of sequential checkpoint blockade in melanoma. The treatment was: randomized to nivolumab then ipilimumab (arm A) or the reverse (arm B). The data were produced by immunoSEQ multiplex PCR, yet TCRdb's version contains in-frame clones alone and is incomplete. Of about 20,000 clones listed, roughly 66% are singletons. The sequences come from CD8+ T cells sorted from blood (inferred from file names), collected from a patient given nivolumab and ipilimumab in sequence. These receptors originate from a human donor with melanoma.

This clone occurred a few times. This sequence joins TRBV10-1 and TRBJ1-6, with D tentatively TRBD1 (6 bases). V was pared by 5 bases and J by 10 bases, with 15 bases between. The CDR3 covers 14 residues. Germline values: CDR1 WNHNN, CDR2 SYGVQD (reference sequence). This CDR3 is CASSNNRVYSPLHF. The CDR3 nucleotides read TGCGCCAGCAGTAACAACAGGGTATACTCACCCCTCCACTTT.

This clone appeared a single time. The J gene is TRBJ2-5, the V gene TRBV6-5; 8 bases match TRBD2. Germline CDR1 reads MNHEY; CDR2 reads SVGAGI. Trimming cost V 5 bases and J 5 bases; bases outside gene matches: 4. The CDR3 spans 13 residues. The CDR3 sequence: CASSRTSIETQYF. DNA of the CDR3: TGTGCCAGCAGTCGGACTAGCATCGAGACCCAGTACTTC.

A single count supports this clone. This chain joins TRBV19 and TRBJ2-4; perhaps TRBD2 as D (6 bases). Trimming left V 9 bases short and J 0 bases short, with 12 bases between. CDR1 is LNHDA, CDR2 SQIVND, per germline (reference sequence). The CDR3 has 14 amino acids. The CDR3 nucleotides are TGTGCCAGCGGGGGAGCAGTAGCCAAAAACATTCAGTACTTC. The encoded protein is CASGGAVAKNIQYF.

V usage is TRBV9 and J usage is TRBJ2-7; 10 bases are a match to TRBD2. Germline CDR1 reads SGDLS; CDR2 reads YYNGEE. V shed 4 bases, J shed 3 bases, and the junction held 16 bases outside the gene matches. The CDR3 length is 18 residues. The CDR3 sequence: CASSTPPGEAGGIYEQYF. For the CDR3, the DNA is TGTGCCAGCAGCACACCCCCCGGGGAAGCGGGAGGGATCTACGAGCAGTACTTC.

The chain joins TRBV7-9 to TRBJ1-4; D is uncertain. Germline loops: CDR1 SEHNR, CDR2 FQNEAQ (reference sequence). The CDR3 has 15 residues. V lost 5 bases and J 6 bases, leaving 16 bases between the germline ends. The DNA for the CDR3 is TGTGCCAGCAGCCCCACGGCGGGGATCGATGAAAAACTGTTTTTT. It codes for CASSPTAGIDEKLFF.